Listed below are T cell receptor beta chains from one sample, sequenced in a study of lymphopenia after photon versus proton radiotherapy. Sequencing used immunoSEQ multiplex PCR; TCRdb keeps in-frame clones, though not all of them. The data contain tens of thousands of clones, about 85% of them singletons. This specimen was peripheral blood, taken from a patient treated with photon-based radiotherapy. All receptors come from a man aged 60 to 69 with pancreatic cancer. Each CDR3 is given with its conserved first and last residue. A D gene is named only where the DNA matches it firmly. Not every row has a clone size; where given, it reads once, few, many or a size class.

V	size	J	D	length	CDR3	DNA
TRBV9	NA	TRBJ1-1	NA	14	CASSVSGAVTEAFF	TGTGCCAGCAGTGTCTCGGGGGCGGTAACTGAAGCTTTCTTT
TRBV4-1	NA	TRBJ2-7	TRBD1	15	CASSHSGTGGYEQYF	TGCGCCAGCAGCCACTCCGGGACAGGGGGCTACGAGCAGTACTTC
TRBV27	NA	TRBJ2-3	NA	14	CASSFLGSTDTQYF	TGTGCCAGCAGTTTTTTAGGTAGCACAGATACGCAGTATTTT
TRBV9	NA	TRBJ2-1	TRBD2	16	CASSRVVLAGYNEQFF	TGTGCCAGCAGCCGAGTGGTACTAGCGGGATACAATGAGCAGTTCTTC
TRBV7-9	few	TRBJ2-7	TRBD1	19	CASSLVRGDRGQSSYEQYF	TGTGCCAGCAGCTTAGTAAGGGGAGACAGGGGCCAGAGCTCCTACGAGCAGTACTTC
TRBV11-2	NA	TRBJ2-1	TRBD1	15	CASSPDRGSYNEQFF	TGTGCCAGCAGCCCAGACAGGGGCTCCTACAATGAGCAGTTCTTC
TRBV7-9	NA	TRBJ2-7	NA	12	CASMRDWDEQYF	TGTGCCAGTATGCGTGACTGGGACGAGCAGTACTTC
TRBV5-5	few	TRBJ2-1	NA	15	CASSTHTRGGNEQFF	TGTGCCAGCAGCACGCACACACGGGGCGGCAATGAGCAGTTCTTC
TRBV30	few	TRBJ2-5	NA	12	CAWKANQETQYF	TGTGCCTGGAAAGCTAACCAAGAGACCCAGTACTTC
TRBV6-1	NA	TRBJ1-2	TRBD1	13	CASRTGANYGYTF	TGTGCCAGCAGGACAGGGGCTAACTATGGCTACACCTTC
TRBV29-1	NA	TRBJ2-3	NA	15	CSVSIGQADTDTQYF	TGCAGCGTCTCGATTGGCCAGGCTGACACAGATACGCAGTATTTT
TRBV30	NA	TRBJ1-5	NA	14	CAWSVQVGNQPQHF	TGTGCCTGGAGTGTACAGGTGGGGAATCAGCCCCAGCATTTT
TRBV5-4	NA	TRBJ1-6	NA	15	CASSLWGGRSSPLHF	TGTGCCAGCAGCCTCTGGGGAGGTAGGAGTTCACCCCTCCACTTT
TRBV6-6	NA	TRBJ1-1	NA	10	CASSYGEAFF	TGTGCCAGCAGTTACGGAGAAGCTTTCTTT